These T cell receptor beta chains were read from a single sample in a study of shared clonotypes between healthy human individuals. Here immunoSEQ multiplex PCR was the method, and the copy in TCRdb shows in-frame clones only, minus some. Of 2,500,000 or so clones listed, approximately 93% are singletons. Sequencing was done on a sample of naive CD4+ T cells from PBMCs. Receptors originate from a man aged 18-30 years in good health. Some clones in this sample may be carry-over from other donors' samples. The CDR3 runs from the conserved cysteine through the conserved F or W. A D gene is named only where the DNA matches it firmly. The listing skips clone size in some rows; elsewhere it reads once, few, many or a size class.

clone_size: once
j_call: TRBJ2-1
v_call: TRBV27
d_call: -
cdr3_nt: TGTGCCAGCAGTGAACGGGACAAAGCGTCGTTCTTC
cdr3_aa: CASSERDKASFF

clone_size: -
j_call: TRBJ2-7
v_call: TRBV7-9
d_call: -
cdr3_nt: TGTGCCAGCAGCCGCGGCGCAGGCTCTACCTACGAGCAGTACTTC
cdr3_aa: CASSRGAGSTYEQYF

clone_size: -
j_call: TRBJ2-3
v_call: TRBV7-3
d_call: TRBD1
cdr3_nt: TGTGCCAGCAGACCCGGACAGGGTTCAGATACGCAGTATTTT
cdr3_aa: CASRPGQGSDTQYF

clone_size: -
j_call: TRBJ1-2
v_call: TRBV4-3
d_call: -
cdr3_nt: TGCGCCAGCAGCCCTCGGGCGTTGTCTAACTATGGCTACACCTTC
cdr3_aa: CASSPRALSNYGYTF

clone_size: -
j_call: TRBJ1-6
v_call: TRBV29-1
d_call: -
cdr3_nt: TGCAGCGTTGGTTTGGGGAAATATGATTCACCCCTCCACTTT
cdr3_aa: CSVGLGKYDSPLHF

clone_size: -
j_call: TRBJ2-2
v_call: TRBV7-6
d_call: -
cdr3_nt: TGTGCCCATGGGGGGACACGGCATCTCGGGGCCGGGGAGCTGTTTTTT
cdr3_aa: CAHGGTRHLGAGELFF

clone_size: -
j_call: TRBJ1-1
v_call: TRBV10-2
d_call: -
cdr3_nt: TGCGCCAGCAGAGCGGTTGACACTGAAGCTTTCTTT
cdr3_aa: CASRAVDTEAFF

clone_size: -
j_call: TRBJ2-7
v_call: TRBV30
d_call: TRBD1
cdr3_nt: TGTGCCTGGACCAAGGGTCAGGGGGTATGGGAGCAGTACTTC
cdr3_aa: CAWTKGQGVWEQYF

clone_size: -
j_call: TRBJ2-7
v_call: TRBV28
d_call: -
cdr3_nt: TGTGCCAGCAGTTTGCCCTCCTTTGGGGAGCAGTACTTC
cdr3_aa: CASSLPSFGEQYF

clone_size: -
j_call: TRBJ2-3
v_call: TRBV7-9
d_call: TRBD1
cdr3_nt: TGTGCCAGCAGACCGGACAGGGGAGGCACAGATACGCAGTATTTT
cdr3_aa: CASRPDRGGTDTQYF

clone_size: -
j_call: TRBJ2-7
v_call: TRBV5-1
d_call: -
cdr3_nt: TGCGCCAGCAGCTTGGCGGCCGGACAGATCTACGAGCAGTACTTC
cdr3_aa: CASSLAAGQIYEQYF

clone_size: -
j_call: TRBJ2-1
v_call: TRBV11-1
d_call: -
cdr3_nt: TGTGCCAGCAGCTTAATGTTAGCGGCGGACAATGAGCAGTTCTTC
cdr3_aa: CASSLMLAADNEQFF

clone_size: -
j_call: TRBJ1-4
v_call: TRBV5-4
d_call: -
cdr3_nt: TGTGCCAGCAGCCCCTGGGGGGGCAATGAAAAACTGTTTTTT
cdr3_aa: CASSPWGGNEKLFF

clone_size: -
j_call: TRBJ2-1
v_call: TRBV27
d_call: -
cdr3_nt: TGTGCCAGCAGTTTATCGAGGTGGGGAGTTCAGTTCTTC
cdr3_aa: CASSLSRWGVQFF

clone_size: -
j_call: TRBJ2-7
v_call: TRBV30
d_call: -
cdr3_nt: TGTGCCTGGAGTATCCAGGGTGGGGAGCAGTACTTC
cdr3_aa: CAWSIQGGEQYF

clone_size: -
j_call: TRBJ2-1
v_call: TRBV4-2
d_call: TRBD2
cdr3_nt: TGTGCCAGCAGCCAAGAACCGGGACTAGCGCCCGTAAGGTCCTACAATGAGCAGTTCTTC
cdr3_aa: CASSQEPGLAPVRSYNEQFF

clone_size: -
j_call: TRBJ1-6
v_call: TRBV28
d_call: -
cdr3_nt: TGTGCCAGCAGTTCAGCTTCTCGGGGCGAGGGGTCACCCCTCCACTTT
cdr3_aa: CASSSASRGEGSPLHF

clone_size: -
j_call: TRBJ1-2
v_call: TRBV10-3
d_call: TRBD1
cdr3_nt: TGTGCCATCAGTGATATGAGACAGGGGGGCTATGGCTACACCTTC
cdr3_aa: CAISDMRQGGYGYTF

clone_size: -
j_call: TRBJ2-7
v_call: TRBV7-9
d_call: -
cdr3_nt: TGTGCCAGCAGTGACCGGGGGTACGAGCAGTACTTC
cdr3_aa: CASSDRGYEQYF

clone_size: -
j_call: TRBJ1-3
v_call: TRBV7-3
d_call: -
cdr3_nt: TGTGCCAGCAGCTTATCGGGGGGTGAAGGAAACACCATATATTTT
cdr3_aa: CASSLSGGEGNTIYF

clone_size: -
j_call: TRBJ2-1
v_call: TRBV11-2
d_call: TRBD2
cdr3_nt: TGTGCCAGCAGCACCCGGACTAGCGACTCCTACAATGAGCAGTTCTTC
cdr3_aa: CASSTRTSDSYNEQFF

clone_size: -
j_call: TRBJ2-3
v_call: TRBV5-4
d_call: TRBD1
cdr3_nt: TGTGCCAGCAGCTTACAGGGGGTAGGAGATACGCAGTATTTT
cdr3_aa: CASSLQGVGDTQYF

clone_size: -
j_call: TRBJ2-1
v_call: TRBV13
d_call: TRBD2
cdr3_nt: TGTGCCAGCAGGTGGACTAGCGGGAGCAATGAGCAGTTCTTC
cdr3_aa: CASRWTSGSNEQFF

clone_size: -
j_call: TRBJ1-1
v_call: TRBV6-5
d_call: -
cdr3_nt: TGTGCCAGCAGTTACGATTGGGGGCAGAACACTGAAGCTTTCTTT
cdr3_aa: CASSYDWGQNTEAFF

clone_size: -
j_call: TRBJ2-7
v_call: TRBV7-9
d_call: TRBD2
cdr3_nt: TGTGCCAGCAGCCAGTCCCCTAGCGGGATGGACACCTACGAGCAGTACTTC
cdr3_aa: CASSQSPSGMDTYEQYF

clone_size: -
j_call: TRBJ2-3
v_call: TRBV6-5
d_call: -
cdr3_nt: TGTGCCAGCAGCCGACGAATAACAGATACGCAGTATTTT
cdr3_aa: CASSRRITDTQYF

clone_size: -
j_call: TRBJ2-1
v_call: TRBV2
d_call: -
cdr3_nt: TGTGCCAGCAGGGAAGGAATCGCAGGGATGAAAAATGAGCAGTTCTTC
cdr3_aa: CASREGIAGMKNEQFF

clone_size: once
j_call: TRBJ1-4
v_call: TRBV27
d_call: -
cdr3_nt: TGTGCCAGCAGAATTAATGAAAAACTGTTTTTT
cdr3_aa: CASRINEKLFF

clone_size: -
j_call: TRBJ2-7
v_call: TRBV7-9
d_call: -
cdr3_nt: TGTGCCAGCAGCGCAGCCTACGAGCAGTACTTC
cdr3_aa: CASSAAYEQYF

clone_size: -
j_call: TRBJ1-1
v_call: TRBV29-1
d_call: -
cdr3_nt: TGCAGCGCCCACCGGGACATACCAAACACTGAAGCTTTCTTT
cdr3_aa: CSAHRDIPNTEAFF

clone_size: -
j_call: TRBJ1-1
v_call: TRBV28
d_call: -
cdr3_nt: TGTGCCAGCAGTTGGGCCCACACTGAAGCTTTCTTT
cdr3_aa: CASSWAHTEAFF

clone_size: -
j_call: TRBJ2-3
v_call: TRBV5-1
d_call: -
cdr3_nt: TGCGCCAGCAGCTTAGAGGGAGTTCGGTCAGATACGCAGTATTTT
cdr3_aa: CASSLEGVRSDTQYF

clone_size: once
j_call: TRBJ2-2
v_call: TRBV5-1
d_call: -
cdr3_nt: TGCGCCAGCAGCTTGGAAGGGCGAGGTACCGGGGAGCTGTTTTTT
cdr3_aa: CASSLEGRGTGELFF

clone_size: -
j_call: TRBJ2-1
v_call: TRBV28
d_call: TRBD2
cdr3_nt: TGTGCCACCCACCTAGCCAGCGGGAGGGTCGCTGAGCAGTTCTTC
cdr3_aa: CATHLASGRVAEQFF